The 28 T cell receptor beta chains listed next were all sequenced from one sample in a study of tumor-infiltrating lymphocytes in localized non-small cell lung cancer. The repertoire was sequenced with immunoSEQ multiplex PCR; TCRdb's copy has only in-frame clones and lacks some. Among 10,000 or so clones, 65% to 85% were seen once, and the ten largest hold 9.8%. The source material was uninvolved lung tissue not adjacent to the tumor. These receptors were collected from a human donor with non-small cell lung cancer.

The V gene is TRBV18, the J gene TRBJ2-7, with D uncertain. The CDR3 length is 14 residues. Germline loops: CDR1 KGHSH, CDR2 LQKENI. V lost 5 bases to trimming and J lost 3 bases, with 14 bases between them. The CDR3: CASSTQVRGYEQYF. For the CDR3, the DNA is TGTGCCAGCTCAACCCAGGTGAGAGGCTACGAGCAGTACTTC.

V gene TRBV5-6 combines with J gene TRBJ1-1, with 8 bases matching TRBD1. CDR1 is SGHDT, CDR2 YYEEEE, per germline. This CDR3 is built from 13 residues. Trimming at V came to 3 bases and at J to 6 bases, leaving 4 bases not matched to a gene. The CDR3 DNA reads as TGTGCCAGCAGCTCCAGGGGGCGTTCTGAAGCTTTCTTT. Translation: CASSSRGRSEAFF.

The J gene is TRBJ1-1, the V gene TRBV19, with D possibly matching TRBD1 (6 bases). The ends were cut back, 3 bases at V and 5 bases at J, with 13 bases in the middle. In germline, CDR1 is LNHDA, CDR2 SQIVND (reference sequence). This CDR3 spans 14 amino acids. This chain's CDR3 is CASSMTAGETEAFF. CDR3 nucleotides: TGTGCCAGTAGTATGACAGCAGGGGAGACTGAAGCTTTCTTT.

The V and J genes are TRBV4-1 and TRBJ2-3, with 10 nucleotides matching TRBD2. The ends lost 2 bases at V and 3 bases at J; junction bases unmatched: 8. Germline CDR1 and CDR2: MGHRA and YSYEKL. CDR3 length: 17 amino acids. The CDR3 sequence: CASSQPFSGRGTDTQYF. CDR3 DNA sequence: TGCGCCAGCAGCCAACCGTTCAGCGGGAGGGGGACAGATACGCAGTATTTT.

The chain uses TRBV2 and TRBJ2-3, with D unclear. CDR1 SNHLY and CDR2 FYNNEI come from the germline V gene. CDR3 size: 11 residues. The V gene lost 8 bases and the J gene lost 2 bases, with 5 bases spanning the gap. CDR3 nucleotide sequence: TGTGCCAGCCGGAACACAGATACGCAGTATTTT. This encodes CASRNTDTQYF.

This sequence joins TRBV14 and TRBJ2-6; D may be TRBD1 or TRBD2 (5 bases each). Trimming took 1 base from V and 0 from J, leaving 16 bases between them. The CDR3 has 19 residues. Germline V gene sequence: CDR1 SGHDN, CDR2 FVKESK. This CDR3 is CASSQVGEWGRSGANVLTF. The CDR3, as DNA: TGTGCCAGCAGCCAAGTAGGGGAGTGGGGCCGCTCTGGGGCCAACGTCCTGACTTTC.

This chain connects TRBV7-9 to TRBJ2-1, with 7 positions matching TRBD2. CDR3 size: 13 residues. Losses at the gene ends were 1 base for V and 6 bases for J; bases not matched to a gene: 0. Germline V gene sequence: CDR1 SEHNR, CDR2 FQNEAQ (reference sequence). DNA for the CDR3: TGTGCCAGCAGCTTAGGACTAGCCAATGAGCAGTTCTTC. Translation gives CASSLGLANEQFF.

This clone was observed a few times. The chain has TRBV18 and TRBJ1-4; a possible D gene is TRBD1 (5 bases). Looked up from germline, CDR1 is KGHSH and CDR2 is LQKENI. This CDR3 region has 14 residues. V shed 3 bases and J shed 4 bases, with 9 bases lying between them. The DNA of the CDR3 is TGTGCCAGCTCACCCAGGGTTGGTAATGAAAAACTGTTTTTT. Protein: CASSPRVGNEKLFF.

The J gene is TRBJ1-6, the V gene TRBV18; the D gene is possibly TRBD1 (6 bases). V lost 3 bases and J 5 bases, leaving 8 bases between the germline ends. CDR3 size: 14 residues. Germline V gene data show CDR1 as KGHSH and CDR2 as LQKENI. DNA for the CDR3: TGTGCCAGCTCACCGGGGGCACATAATTCACCCCTCCACTTT. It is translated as CASSPGAHNSPLHF.

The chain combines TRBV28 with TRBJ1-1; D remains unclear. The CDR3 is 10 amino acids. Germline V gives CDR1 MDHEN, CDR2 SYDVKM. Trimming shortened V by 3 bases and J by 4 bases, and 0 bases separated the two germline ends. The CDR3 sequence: CASSFTEAFF. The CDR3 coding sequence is TGTGCCAGCAGTTTCACTGAAGCTTTCTTT.

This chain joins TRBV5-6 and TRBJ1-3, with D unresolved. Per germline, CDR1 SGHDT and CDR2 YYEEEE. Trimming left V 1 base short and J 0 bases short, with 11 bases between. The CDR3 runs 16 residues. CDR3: CASSLNPQISGNTIYF. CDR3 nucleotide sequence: TGTGCCAGCAGCTTGAACCCACAAATCTCTGGAAACACCATATATTTT.

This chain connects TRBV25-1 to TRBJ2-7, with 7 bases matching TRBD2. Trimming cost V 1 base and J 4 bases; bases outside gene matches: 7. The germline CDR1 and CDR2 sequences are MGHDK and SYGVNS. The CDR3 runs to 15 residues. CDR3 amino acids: CASSELGLGGYEQYF. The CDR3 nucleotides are TGTGCCAGCAGTGAATTGGGTTTGGGAGGGTACGAGCAGTACTTC.

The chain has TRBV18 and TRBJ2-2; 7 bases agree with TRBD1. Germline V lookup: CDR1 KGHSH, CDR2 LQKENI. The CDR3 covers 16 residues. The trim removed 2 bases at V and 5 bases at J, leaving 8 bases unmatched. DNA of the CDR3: TGTGCCAGCTCACCAAGGCGACAGGGTTTAACCGGGGAGCTGTTTTTT. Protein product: CASSPRRQGLTGELFF.

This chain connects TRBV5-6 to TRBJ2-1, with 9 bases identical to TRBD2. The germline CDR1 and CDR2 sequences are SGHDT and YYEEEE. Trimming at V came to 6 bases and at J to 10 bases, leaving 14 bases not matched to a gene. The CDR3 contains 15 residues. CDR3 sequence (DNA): TGTGCCAGCACCGCGGGAGGGGCCACGGCTGAGGAGCAGTTCTTC. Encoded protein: CASTAGGATAEEQFF.

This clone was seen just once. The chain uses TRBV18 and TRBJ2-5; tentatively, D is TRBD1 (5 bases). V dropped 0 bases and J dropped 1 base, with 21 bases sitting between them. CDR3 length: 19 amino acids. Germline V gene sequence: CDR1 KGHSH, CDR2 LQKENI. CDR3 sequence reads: CASSPPGHQLLYPQETQYF. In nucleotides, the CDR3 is TGTGCCAGCTCACCACCTGGACACCAACTACTCTATCCCCAAGAGACCCAGTACTTC.

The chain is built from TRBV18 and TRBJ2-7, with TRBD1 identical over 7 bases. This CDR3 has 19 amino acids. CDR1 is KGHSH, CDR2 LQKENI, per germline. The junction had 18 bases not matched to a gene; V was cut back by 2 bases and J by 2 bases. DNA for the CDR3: TGTGCCAGCTCACCAAGACGACAGGACAACCGACAGGGCCCCTACGAGCAGTACTTC. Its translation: CASSPRRQDNRQGPYEQYF.

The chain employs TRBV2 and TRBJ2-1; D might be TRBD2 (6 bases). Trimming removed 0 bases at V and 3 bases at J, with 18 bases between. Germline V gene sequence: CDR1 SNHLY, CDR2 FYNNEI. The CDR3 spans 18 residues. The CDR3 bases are TGTGCCAGCAGTGAAGCGCAGGTCGTACTAGCAGACTACAATGAGCAGTTCTTC. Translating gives CASSEAQVVLADYNEQFF.

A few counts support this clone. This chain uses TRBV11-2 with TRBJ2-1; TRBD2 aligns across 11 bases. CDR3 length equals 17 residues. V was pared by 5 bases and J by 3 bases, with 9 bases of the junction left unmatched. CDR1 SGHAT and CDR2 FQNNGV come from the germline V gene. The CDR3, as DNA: TGTGCCAGCAGCCCGGGGACTAGCGGCCTTTTCTACAATGAGCAGTTCTTC. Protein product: CASSPGTSGLFYNEQFF.

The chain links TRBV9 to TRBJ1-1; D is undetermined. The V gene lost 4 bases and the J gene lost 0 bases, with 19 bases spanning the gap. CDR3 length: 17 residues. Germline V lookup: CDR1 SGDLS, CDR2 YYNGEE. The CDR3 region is CASSPGGHSFMNTEAFF. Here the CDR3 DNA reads TGTGCCAGCAGCCCAGGAGGTCATTCTTTCATGAACACTGAAGCTTTCTTT.

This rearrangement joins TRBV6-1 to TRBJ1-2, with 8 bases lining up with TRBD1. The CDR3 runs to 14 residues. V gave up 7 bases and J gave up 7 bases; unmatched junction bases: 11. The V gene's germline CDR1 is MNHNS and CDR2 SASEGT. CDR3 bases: TGTGCCAGCACCCAGGACAGGGCATTTTTTGGCTACACCTTC. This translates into CASTQDRAFFGYTF.

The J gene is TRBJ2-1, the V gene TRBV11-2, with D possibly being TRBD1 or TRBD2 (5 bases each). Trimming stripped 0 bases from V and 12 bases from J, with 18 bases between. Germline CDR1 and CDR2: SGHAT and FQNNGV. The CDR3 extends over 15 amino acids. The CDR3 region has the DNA TGTGCCAGCAGCTTAGATCCGGGACCTCTCGACCGGCAGTTCTTC. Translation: CASSLDPGPLDRQFF.

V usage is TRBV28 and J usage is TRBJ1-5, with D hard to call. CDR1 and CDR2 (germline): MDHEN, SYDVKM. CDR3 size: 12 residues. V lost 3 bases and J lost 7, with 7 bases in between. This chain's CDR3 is CASSLGIQPQHF. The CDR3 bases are TGTGCCAGCAGTTTGGGGATACAGCCCCAGCATTTT.

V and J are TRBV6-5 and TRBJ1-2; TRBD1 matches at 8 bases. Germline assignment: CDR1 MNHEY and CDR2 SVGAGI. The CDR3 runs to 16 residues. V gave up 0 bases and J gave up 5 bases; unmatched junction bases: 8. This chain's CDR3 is CASSYSIGQGLYGYTF. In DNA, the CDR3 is TGTGCCAGCAGTTACTCGATCGGACAGGGATTATATGGCTACACCTTC.

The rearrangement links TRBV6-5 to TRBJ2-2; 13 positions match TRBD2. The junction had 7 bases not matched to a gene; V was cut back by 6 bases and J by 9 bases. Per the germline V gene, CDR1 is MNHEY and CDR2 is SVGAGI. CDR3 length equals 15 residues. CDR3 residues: CASSPTSGRARELFF. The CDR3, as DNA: TGTGCCAGCAGCCCAACTAGCGGGAGGGCCCGGGAGCTGTTTTTT.

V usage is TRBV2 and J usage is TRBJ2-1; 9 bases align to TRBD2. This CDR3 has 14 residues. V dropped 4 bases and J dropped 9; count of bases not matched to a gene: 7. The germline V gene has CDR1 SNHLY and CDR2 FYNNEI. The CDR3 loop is CASSGASGKIEQFF. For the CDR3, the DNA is TGTGCCAGCAGTGGGGCTAGCGGGAAGATTGAGCAGTTCTTC.

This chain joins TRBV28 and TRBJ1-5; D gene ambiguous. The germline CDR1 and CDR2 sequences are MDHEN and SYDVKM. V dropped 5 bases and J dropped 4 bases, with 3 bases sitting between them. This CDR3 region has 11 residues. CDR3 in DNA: TGTGCCAGCAGTCAAAATCAGCCCCAGCATTTT. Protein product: CASSQNQPQHF.

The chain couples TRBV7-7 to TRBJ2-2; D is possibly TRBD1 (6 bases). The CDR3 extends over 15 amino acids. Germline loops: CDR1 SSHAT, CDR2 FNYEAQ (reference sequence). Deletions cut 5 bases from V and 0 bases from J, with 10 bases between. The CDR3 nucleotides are TGTGCCAGCAGCCCAGGGGATACGAACACCGGGGAGCTGTTTTTT. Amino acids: CASSPGDTNTGELFF.

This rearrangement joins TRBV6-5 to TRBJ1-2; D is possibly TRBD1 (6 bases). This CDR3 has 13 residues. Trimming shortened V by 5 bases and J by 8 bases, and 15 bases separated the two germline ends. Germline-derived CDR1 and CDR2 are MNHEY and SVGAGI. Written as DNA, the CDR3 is TGTGCCAGCAGTCCAATCTCAGGGGACGGCTACACCTTC. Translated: CASSPISGDGYTF.